Shown below are 30 T cell receptor beta chains from a single sample sequenced in a study of cytomegalovirus exposure and HLA in healthy donors (dated by TCRdb to 2015 to 2018). The receptor library was made with the immunoSEQ multiplex PCR assay. For the multiplex PCR, a mixture combining 60 forward primers for TCR Vbeta segments and 13 reverse primers for TCR Jbeta segments was used. TCRdb holds this immuneACCESS table with in-frame rearrangements only. Some clones are missing; in checked studies, unresolved V genes explain under half, and the rest has no known cause. The table for this sample lists 170,000 or so clones; roughly 90% of them were counted only once. Roughly 1.9% of the sample is held by the ten biggest clonotypes. Input material: PBMCs. These receptors were taken from a woman aged 18-30 years in good health and CMV-seronegative.

The V gene is TRBV4-2, the J gene TRBJ2-5, with 11 bases that match TRBD2. CDR3 length equals 19 residues. Germline V gives CDR1 LGHNA, CDR2 YNFKEQ. J gave up 1 base and V 5 bases, and 15 bases lay outside the gene matches. The CDR3 protein is CASSSVAGGPEFPQETQYF. CDR3 bases: TGTGCCAGCAGCTCCGTAGCGGGAGGGCCTGAGTTCCCCCAAGAGACCCAGTACTTC.

This sequence joins TRBV4-1 and TRBJ1-4, with D possibly being TRBD1 (6 bases). The length of the CDR3 is 13 residues. The germline V gene has CDR1 MGHRA and CDR2 YSYEKL. Deletions cut 10 bases from V and 4 bases from J, with 13 bases between. The CDR3 sequence: CATQGQFNEKLFF. In DNA, the CDR3 is TGCGCCACCCAAGGACAGTTTAATGAAAAACTGTTTTTT.

The rearrangement uses TRBV19 and TRBJ2-1; the match to TRBD2 covers 7 bases. The ends lost 10 bases at V and 6 bases at J; junction bases unmatched: 9. CDR1 LNHDA and CDR2 SQIVND come from the germline V gene (reference sequence). The CDR3 loop spans 13 amino acids. CDR3 region: CATSWGRANEQFF. CDR3 nucleotide sequence: TGTGCCACCTCCTGGGGGAGGGCCAATGAGCAGTTCTTC.

This rearrangement joins TRBV10-1 to TRBJ2-2; weak D call: TRBD1 (6 bases). The V and J ends lost 3 bases and 6 bases respectively, with 8 bases between them. The V gene's germline CDR1 is WNHNN and CDR2 SYGVQD (reference sequence). The CDR3 length is 13 residues. CDR3 sequence reads: CASSDNRAGELFF. Written as DNA, the CDR3 is TGCGCCAGCAGTGATAACAGGGCCGGGGAGCTGTTTTTT.

The chain carries TRBV27 and TRBJ1-4; D possibly corresponds to TRBD1 (5 bases). The germline V gene has CDR1 MNHEY and CDR2 SMNVEV (reference sequence). V lost 0 bases to trimming and J lost 0 bases, with 8 bases between them. The CDR3 runs to 16 residues. The CDR3 is CASSLSGGATNEKLFF. In nucleotides, the CDR3 is TGTGCCAGCAGTTTATCCGGGGGGGCAACTAATGAAAAACTGTTTTTT.

The sample holds a few counts of this clone. This chain connects TRBV11-2 to TRBJ2-7; 9 bases are shared with TRBD2. With 5 bases clipped from V and 4 bases from J, the junction kept 9 bases outside the gene matches. Germline V gene lookup returns CDR1 SGHAT and CDR2 FQNNGV. The CDR3 contains 15 residues. CDR3 sequence: CASSRAQTSGYEQYF. The CDR3 DNA reads TGTGCCAGCAGCCGAGCTCAGACTAGCGGTTACGAGCAGTACTTC.

The rearrangement links TRBV6-4 to TRBJ2-7; 13 nucleotides match TRBD2. Germline assignment: CDR1 MRHNA and CDR2 SNTAGT. After removal of 5 bases from V and 7 bases from J, the junction contained 8 bases not matched to a gene. CDR3 length: 15 residues. In nucleotides, the CDR3 is TGTGCCAGCAGTCGTCAAGGACTAGCGGGAGAAGAGCAGTACTTC. Protein sequence: CASSRQGLAGEEQYF.

The rearrangement joins TRBV2 to TRBJ1-1; tentative D call: TRBD1 (5 bases). This CDR3 spans 14 amino acids. Germline CDR1 and CDR2: SNHLY and FYNNEI. V shed 5 bases and J shed 3 bases, with 13 bases lying between them. The CDR3 DNA is TGTGCCAGCAGTCTCCAGGGCCGGGACACTGAAGCTTTCTTT. This codes for CASSLQGRDTEAFF. Complete variable domain (other parts from reference TRBV2 and TRBJ1-1): EPEVTQTPSHQVTQMGQEVILRCVPISNHLYFYWYRQILGQKVEFLVSFYNNEISEKSEIFDDQFSVERPDGSNFTLKIRSTKLEDSAMYFCASSLQGRDTEAFFGQGTRLTVV.

V usage is TRBV28 and J usage is TRBJ1-2; 10 bases map to TRBD1. Germline trimming cut 5 bases from V and 3 bases from J; bases unmatched to any gene: 6. CDR3 length equals 15 residues. Germline CDR1 is MDHEN and CDR2 is SYDVKM. The CDR3 nucleotides read TGTGCCAGCAGTCTGACGACAGGGGGCGACTATGGCTACACCTTC. It specifies CASSLTTGGDYGYTF.

J is TRBJ1-1 and V is TRBV18; possible D gene TRBD1, 5 bases. CDR1 KGHSH and CDR2 LQKENI come from the germline V gene. The germline V and J ends were trimmed by 3 bases and 7 bases, with 6 bases remaining between them. The CDR3 loop spans 11 amino acids. The CDR3 protein is CASSPQGEAFF. The DNA of the CDR3 is TGTGCCAGCTCACCGCAGGGTGAAGCTTTCTTT.

This chain connects TRBV2 to TRBJ1-1; 7 bases match TRBD1. Unmatched junction bases numbered 12, after V lost 2 bases and J lost 6 bases. From germline, CDR1 is SNHLY and CDR2 FYNNEI. CDR3 length equals 16 residues. CDR3 region: CASSEPSTGKGAEAFF. The CDR3, as DNA: TGTGCCAGCAGTGAACCCTCGACAGGGAAAGGCGCTGAAGCTTTCTTT.

This clone appeared once. The V gene is TRBV21-1, the J gene TRBJ1-1; the table names TRBD1, a call not compared with the DNA. TRBV21-1 is a listed pseudogene. The CDR3 runs to 12 residues. CDR3 DNA sequence: TGTGCCAGCAGCAAAGGTCTACAGGGAGCTTTCTTT. This codes for CASSKGLQGAFF.

The chain has TRBV18 and TRBJ1-3; TRBD1 agrees at 9 bases. The CDR3 length is 14 residues. The ends lost 6 bases at V and 4 bases at J; junction bases unmatched: 4. The germline V gene has CDR1 KGHSH and CDR2 LQKENI. For the CDR3, the DNA is TGTGCCAGCTCCCAGGACAGGGGAGGAAACACCATATATTTT. Amino acid sequence: CASSQDRGGNTIYF.

The chain recombines TRBV2 with TRBJ2-5; TRBD2 agrees at 9 bases. The V gene's germline CDR1 is SNHLY and CDR2 FYNNEI. CDR3 size: 13 residues. The V segment lost 7 bases and the J segment 4 bases; nucleotides outside the gene matches: 4. The chain's CDR3 is CASKEREVETQYF. The CDR3 DNA sequence: TGTGCCAGCAAAGAGCGGGAGGTAGAGACCCAGTACTTC.

The chain uses TRBV7-8 and TRBJ2-5, with TRBD1 identical over 7 bases. V trimming: 8 bases; J trimming: 2 bases; junction bases outside the gene matches: 5. This CDR3 spans 13 amino acids. Germline assignment: CDR1 SGHVS and CDR2 FQNEAQ. The CDR3 region is CASASGQQETQYF. In DNA, the CDR3 is TGTGCCAGCGCCTCGGGACAGCAAGAGACCCAGTACTTC.

The chain is built from TRBV27 and TRBJ1-1, with 7 nucleotides matching TRBD1. Looked up from germline, CDR1 is MNHEY and CDR2 is SMNVEV (reference sequence). The CDR3 has 15 residues. The ends lost 5 bases at V and 3 bases at J; junction bases unmatched: 9. CDR3 nucleotides: TGTGCCAGCAGTCCTCAAGCAGGGGGTTACACTGAAGCTTTCTTT. This codes for CASSPQAGGYTEAFF.

The V and J genes are TRBV18 and TRBJ2-1, with no clear D. V shed 2 bases and J shed 4 bases, with 15 bases lying between them. CDR1 and CDR2 (germline): KGHSH, LQKENI. There are 16 residues in the CDR3. Written as DNA, the CDR3 is TGTGCCAGCTCACCAATAACCCGGAGTATGTACAATGAGCAGTTCTTC. Its translation is CASSPITRSMYNEQFF.

CDR3 nucleotides: TGTGCCAGCAGTGAAAGTATGTGGCGGTTCTCTGGAAACACCATATATTTT. Translating it yields CASSESMWRFSGNTIYF. The gene calls are TRBV6-1 and TRBJ1-3; no clear D. Trimming removed 2 bases at V and 0 bases at J, with 14 bases between. CDR3 length: 17 amino acids. CDR1 and CDR2 from the germline V gene are MNHNS and SASEGT.

J is TRBJ1-2 and V is TRBV28; D is undetermined. The CDR3 contains 14 residues. V was cut by 3 bases and J by 1 base, with 9 bases left in between. Germline V gene sequence: CDR1 MDHEN, CDR2 SYDVKM. The CDR3 DNA reads TGTGCCAGCAGTTTGAGTCCTCTTAACTATGGCTACACCTTC. It is translated as CASSLSPLNYGYTF.

CDR3 sequence: CASSPGTGDNEQFF. CDR3 sequence (DNA): TGTGCCAGCAGCCCCGGAACGGGGGACAATGAGCAGTTCTTC. The rearrangement joins TRBV11-2 to TRBJ2-1, with a tentative D call TRBD2 (6 bases). V lost 5 bases and J lost 5, with 13 bases in between. The CDR3 totals 14 residues. Germline values: CDR1 SGHAT, CDR2 FQNNGV.

V gene TRBV10-3 combines with J gene TRBJ2-6; a weak D match, TRBD1 (8 bases). CDR3 length: 15 residues. Trimming stripped 8 bases from V and 7 bases from J, with 18 bases between. CDR1 and CDR2 (germline): ENHRY, SYGVKD. Here the CDR3 reads CAIGGGRGRANVLTF. The CDR3 DNA reads as TGTGCCATCGGGGGGGGCAGGGGGCGAGCCAACGTCCTGACTTTC.

This chain joins TRBV25-1 and TRBJ2-7, with 7 bases that match TRBD2. There are 13 residues in the CDR3. Germline-derived CDR1 and CDR2 are MGHDK and SYGVNS. Trimming cost V 6 bases and J 7 bases; bases outside gene matches: 9. CDR3 nucleotide sequence: TGTGCCAGCAGAGGACTAGGGCGATGGGAGCAGTACTTC. It is translated as CASRGLGRWEQYF.

The chain links TRBV5-1 to TRBJ2-3, with TRBD1 identical over 7 bases. The ends lost 4 bases at V and 0 bases at J; junction bases unmatched: 14. Germline V gene data show CDR1 as SGHRS and CDR2 as YFSETQ. This CDR3 has 18 amino acids. The DNA of the CDR3 is TGCGCCAGCAGCGGGGACAGTAGGGTCGGTTTTAGCACAGATACGCAGTATTTT. This translates into CASSGDSRVGFSTDTQYF.

The V call is TRBV12-5, the J call TRBJ2-6; D not certain. Germline-derived CDR1 and CDR2 are LGHNT and FRNRAP. Trimming cost V 0 bases and J 0 bases, with 12 bases left between them. The CDR3 runs to 18 residues. This CDR3 is CASGLVFLPSSGANVLTF. Written as DNA, the CDR3 is TGTGCTAGTGGTTTGGTTTTTCTCCCGTCCTCTGGGGCCAACGTCCTGACTTTC.

V usage is TRBV6-1 and J usage is TRBJ1-1, with D unresolved. This CDR3 has 10 amino acids. Germline CDR1 is MNHNS and CDR2 is SASEGT. Trimming pared 8 bases from V and 6 bases from J, leaving 7 bases between. CDR3 DNA: TGTGCCAGCTATGAGGCTGAAGCTTTCTTT. Amino acids: CASYEAEAFF.

CDR3 residues: CASSPVGGEAFF. CDR3 DNA: TGTGCCAGCAGTCCGGTGGGGGGTGAAGCTTTCTTT. The chain recombines TRBV28 with TRBJ1-1; maybe TRBD1 (5 bases). Trimming took off 5 bases at V and 7 bases at J, with 11 bases between the two ends. Germline-derived CDR1 and CDR2 are MDHEN and SYDVKM. The CDR3 has 12 residues.

The chain employs TRBV27 and TRBJ1-5; 12 bases align to TRBD1. Germline assignment: CDR1 MNHEY and CDR2 SMNVEV (reference sequence). CDR3 length: 18 residues. The V gene end was trimmed by 3 bases and the J gene end by 0 bases; junction bases not matched to a gene: 6. The CDR3 region is CASSFFGTGGNSNQPQHF. In nucleotides, the CDR3 is TGTGCCAGCAGTTTTTTTGGGACAGGGGGCAATAGCAATCAGCCCCAGCATTTT.

The chain carries TRBV9 and TRBJ2-1, with 9 bases fitting TRBD2. Germline V CDR1 and CDR2: SGDLS, YYNGEE. The CDR3 is 19 amino acids. The trim removed 1 base at V and 1 base at J, leaving 12 bases unmatched. The CDR3 DNA sequence: TGTGCCAGCAGCGTACCGGCGGGAGGGACCGTAGGATCCTACAATGAGCAGTTCTTC. This sequence encodes CASSVPAGGTVGSYNEQFF.

The gene calls are TRBV10-1 and TRBJ2-1, with TRBD1 matching 7 bases. The CDR3 has 17 residues. Germline V gives CDR1 WNHNN, CDR2 SYGVQD (reference sequence). The ends lost 5 bases at V and 10 bases at J; junction bases unmatched: 20. The CDR3 reads CASSLSRASNRGGEQFF. CDR3 nucleotide sequence: TGCGCCAGCAGTCTAAGCCGGGCCTCTAACAGGGGCGGGGAGCAGTTCTTC.

The rearrangement links TRBV19 to TRBJ1-2, with D possibly being TRBD1 (6 bases). Per germline, CDR1 LNHDA and CDR2 SQIVND (reference sequence). V was cut by 7 bases and J by 4 bases, with 22 bases left in between. This CDR3 comprises 16 residues. Here the CDR3 reads CASNVLQGVGLYGYTF. As DNA, the CDR3 is TGTGCCAGTAACGTACTACAGGGTGTGGGGCTCTATGGCTACACCTTC.